The 3 T cell receptor beta chains in this list originate from one sample, sequenced in a study of T cell repertoires in cytomegalovirus infection. No antigen is known for these receptors. TCRdb reprocessed the reads via MiXCR and lists one record per CDR3 protein. The data contain hundreds of thousands of distinct CDR3 sequences, 31% of them seen just once; the ten biggest clones take up roughly 13%. Specimen: cultured CD8+ T cells from PBMCs, collected from culture after CMV antigen stimulation. Every receptor here comes from a human donor in good health (CMV status not recorded). Some clones in this sample may be carry-over from other donors' samples.

This chain uses TRBV4-1 with TRBJ2-1; D not certain. The CDR3 loop spans 13 amino acids. The germline CDR1 and CDR2 sequences are MGHRA and YSYEKL. Trimming removed 0 bases from V and 9 bases from J, with 9 bases in between. The CDR3, as DNA: TGCGCCAGCAGCCAAGAAACTATACGTGAGCAGTTCTTC. It specifies CASSQETIREQFF.

There are a few counts of this clonotype. The rearrangement links TRBV24-1 to TRBJ1-2, with TRBD1 identical over 11 bases. Germline lookup yields CDR1 KGHDR and CDR2 SFDVKD. This CDR3 has 16 residues. V was clipped by 9 bases and J by 2 bases; unmatched bases: 10. The CDR3 region is CATGPGTGGSNYGYTF. The DNA of the CDR3 is TGTGCCACCGGACCCGGGACAGGGGGTTCCAACTATGGCTACACCTTC.

The chain uses TRBV20-1 and TRBJ2-7, with D perhaps assigned TRBD1 or TRBD2 (5 bases each). V lost 0 bases, J lost 3 bases, and 15 bases lay in between. This CDR3 region has 15 residues. From germline, CDR1 is DFQATT and CDR2 SNEGSKA (reference sequence). The CDR3 sequence: CSARDSGTVIYEQYF. DNA for the CDR3: TGCAGTGCTAGAGATTCTGGGACCGTCATCTACGAGCAGTACTTC.